This TCR beta chain is from a study of T cell responses to AZD1222 COVID-19 vaccine. Findings of the study overall: A mostly white British donor set with more females was recruited, and clonal diversity was possibly underestimated. Nearly half of spike-specific TCRs reportedly go after variant regions that carry no mutations. CD4 TCRs covered the whole spike, strongest at regions 160-218 and 743-854.

This CDR3 has 15 amino acids. Trimming removed 5 bases from V and 1 base from J, with 14 bases in between. The germline V gene encodes CDR1 MDHEN and CDR2 SYDVKM. On this clone: What it recognizes is unknown.

The protocol was immunoSEQ multiplex PCR, while the TCRdb copy is restricted to in-frame clones and leaves out a portion. Found here are under 150,000 clones, about 91% of them singletons; the top ten hold around 6%. The clonotype originates from an adult who received the AZD1222 COVID-19 vaccine. The V call is TRBV28, the J call TRBJ1-1, with D unresolved. Here the sequenced sample was peripheral blood, taken 28 days after the second AZD1222 dose. This CDR3 is CASSPESAWNTEAFF. DNA for the CDR3: TGTGCCAGCAGTCCTGAATCGGCCTGGAACACTGAAGCTTTCTTT.